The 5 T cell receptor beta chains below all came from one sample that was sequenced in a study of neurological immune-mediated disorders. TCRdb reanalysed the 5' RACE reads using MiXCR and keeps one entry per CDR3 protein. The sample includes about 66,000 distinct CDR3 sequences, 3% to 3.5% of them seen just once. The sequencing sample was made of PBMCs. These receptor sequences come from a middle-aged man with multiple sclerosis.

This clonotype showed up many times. The CDR3 DNA reads as TGTGCCAGCAGCTTGGCGGACATTTCCTCTGGAAACACCATATATTTT. Protein: CASSLADISSGNTIYF. The J gene is TRBJ1-3, the V gene TRBV5-8, with D tentatively TRBD1 (5 bases). The V end was cut by 0 bases, the J end by 0 bases, with 10 bases between. The CDR3 extends over 16 amino acids. Germline values: CDR1 SGHTS, CDR2 YDEGEE.

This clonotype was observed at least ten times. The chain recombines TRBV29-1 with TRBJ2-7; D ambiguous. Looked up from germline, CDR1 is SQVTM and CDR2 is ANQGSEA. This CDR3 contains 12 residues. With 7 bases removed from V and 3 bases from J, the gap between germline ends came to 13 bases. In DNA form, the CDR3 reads TGCAGCGCGGGTCAGGAGATCTACGAGCAGTACTTC. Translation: CSAGQEIYEQYF.

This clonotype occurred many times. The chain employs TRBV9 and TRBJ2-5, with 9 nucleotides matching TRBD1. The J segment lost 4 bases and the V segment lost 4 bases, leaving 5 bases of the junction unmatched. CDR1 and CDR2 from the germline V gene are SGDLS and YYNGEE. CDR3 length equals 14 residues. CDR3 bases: TGTGCCAGCAGCTGGGGACAGGGAAGAGAGACCCAGTACTTC. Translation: CASSWGQGRETQYF.

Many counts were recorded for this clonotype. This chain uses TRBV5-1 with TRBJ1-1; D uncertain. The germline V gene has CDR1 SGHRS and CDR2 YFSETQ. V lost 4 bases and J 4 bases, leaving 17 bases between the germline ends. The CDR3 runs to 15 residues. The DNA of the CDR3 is TGCGCCAGCAGCGAGGGATTTTTTCAGAGCACTGAAGCTTTCTTT. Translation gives CASSEGFFQSTEAFF.

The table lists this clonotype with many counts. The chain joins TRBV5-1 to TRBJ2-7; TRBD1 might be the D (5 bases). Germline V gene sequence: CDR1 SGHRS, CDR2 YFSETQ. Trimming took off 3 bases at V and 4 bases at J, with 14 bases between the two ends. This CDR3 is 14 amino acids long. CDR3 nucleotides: TGCGCCAGCAGCTATTCCCAGGGTCGTTACGAGCAGTACTTC. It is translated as CASSYSQGRYEQYF.